This TCR beta chain was identified during a study of cytomegalovirus exposure and HLA in healthy donors. Findings and limits, study-wide: Among TCR sequences, most were rare, though some public TCRs appeared in many donors. The authors later found TCR association rates varying by HLA locus, with DRB1 most and HLA-C fewest. A few chains tied to CMV proved CMV antigen-specific in vitro. The study designated 150 to 200 TCR beta chains cytomegalovirus-associated.

CDR1 and CDR2 (germline): WNHNN, SYGVQD (reference sequence). This CDR3 spans 14 amino acids. The V end was cut by 5 bases, the J end by 4 bases, with 14 bases between. PCR was performed using 60 Vbeta and 13 Jbeta primers. Clones were read by immunoSEQ multiplex PCR, and TCRdb kept only the in-frame ones, dropping some. The sample yields tens of thousands of clones, about 80% seen once. A note on this clone: The antigen is not known.

The sample consisted of PBMCs. The TCR sequence derives from a male donor in good health and CMV-seronegative. The V gene is TRBV10-1, the J gene TRBJ1-2; TRBD1 is a possible D gene (5 bases). The CDR3 DNA is TGCGCCAGCAGTACCCCGGGACTGAGCTATGGCTACACCTTC. It codes for CASSTPGLSYGYTF.